A few counts support the clone carrying this TCR beta chain. Germline CDR1 SGHNT, CDR2 YYREEE (reference sequence). The CDR3 is 16 amino acids. The V gene end was trimmed by 4 bases and the J gene end by 5 bases; junction bases not matched to a gene: 14. The sample comes from a study of T cells in Graves' hyperthyroidism and ophthalmopathy. TCR beta CDR3 sequences were amplified from RNA transcripts. During a first-round RT-PCR of the TCR CDR3, the HTBI primer set was used. TCRdb fed the multiplex PCR reads into MiXCR, producing one record per CDR3 protein. This table holds under 600,000 distinct CDR3 sequences, around 16% found once.

The chain is built from TRBV5-4 and TRBJ1-1; TRBD1 matches 7 bases. This receptor was identified in a woman between 40 and 55 years old with Graves' ophthalmopathy. The specimen was blood. The CDR3 is CASSRGGEVVGTEAFF. CDR3 nucleotide sequence: TGTGCCAGCAGCCGAGGGGGCGAGGTGGTAGGGACTGAAGCTTTCTTT.